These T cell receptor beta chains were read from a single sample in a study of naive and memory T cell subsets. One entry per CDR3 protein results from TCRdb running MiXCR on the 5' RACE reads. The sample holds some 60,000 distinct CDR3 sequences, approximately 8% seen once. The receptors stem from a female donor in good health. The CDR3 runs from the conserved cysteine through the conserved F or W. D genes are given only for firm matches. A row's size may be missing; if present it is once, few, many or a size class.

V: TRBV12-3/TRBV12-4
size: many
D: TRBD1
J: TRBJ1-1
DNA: TGTGCCAGTGAGACAGGGAGGGGGAACACTGAAGCTTTCTTT
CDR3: CASETGRGNTEAFF

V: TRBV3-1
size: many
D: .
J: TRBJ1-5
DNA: TGTGCCAGCAGCCAACAGGGCCATCAGCCCCAGCATTTT
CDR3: CASSQQGHQPQHF

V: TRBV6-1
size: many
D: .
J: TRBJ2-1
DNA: TGTGCCAGCAGTGAATTACGAGCTGCCGGGGGTGAGCAGTTCTTC
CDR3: CASSELRAAGGEQFF

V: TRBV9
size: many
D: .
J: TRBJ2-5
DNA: TGTGCCAGCAGCAAGACACCGGGGACGTTGGAAGAGACCCAGTACTTC
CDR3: CASSKTPGTLEETQYF

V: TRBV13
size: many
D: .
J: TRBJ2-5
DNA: TGTGCCAGCAGCTTAGCACACCTCGGAGAGACCCAGTACTTC
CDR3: CASSLAHLGETQYF

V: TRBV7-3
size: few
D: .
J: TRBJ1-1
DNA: TGTGCCAGCAGCTTACAGGGAAGTAGCACTGAAGCTTTCTTT
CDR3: CASSLQGSSTEAFF

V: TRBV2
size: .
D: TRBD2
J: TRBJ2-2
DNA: TGTGCCAGCATGAGCGGGAGTGGGACCGGGGAGCTGTTTTTT
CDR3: CASMSGSGTGELFF

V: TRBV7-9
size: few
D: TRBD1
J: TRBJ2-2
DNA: TGTGCCAGCAGCCCCCCGGGACAGGGAGGTGCCGGGGAGCTGTTTTTT
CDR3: CASSPPGQGGAGELFF

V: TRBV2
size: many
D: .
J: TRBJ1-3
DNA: TGTGCCAGCAGTGAACAGGGTCTTGGAGGAAACACCATATATTTT
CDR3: CASSEQGLGGNTIYF

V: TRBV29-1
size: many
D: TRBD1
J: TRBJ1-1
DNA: TGCAGCGGACGGGGACAGCAGAACACTGAAGCTTTCTTT
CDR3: CSGRGQQNTEAFF

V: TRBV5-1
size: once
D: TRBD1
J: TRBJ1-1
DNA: TGCGCCAGCAGCTTTCGGCCTTCTGGACAGGGCATCACTGAAGCTTTCTTT
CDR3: CASSFRPSGQGITEAFF

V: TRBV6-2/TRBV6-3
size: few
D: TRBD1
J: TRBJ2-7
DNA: TGTGCCAGCAGTACGAATCCCCGGACAGGGGGTTACGAGCAGTACTTC
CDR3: CASSTNPRTGGYEQYF

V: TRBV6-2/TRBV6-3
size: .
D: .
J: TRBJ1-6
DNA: TGTGCCAGCAGCCCTGACTCGCGGTACCCCCCCCTCCACTTT
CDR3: CASSPDSRYPPLHF

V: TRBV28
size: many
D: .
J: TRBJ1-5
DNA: TGTGCCACCAACCTCGGGGGTCAGCCCCAGCATTTT
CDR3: CATNLGGQPQHF

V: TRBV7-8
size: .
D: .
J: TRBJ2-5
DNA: TGTGCCAGCAGCTTAACTAGCCCGGAGACCCAGTACTTC
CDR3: CASSLTSPETQYF

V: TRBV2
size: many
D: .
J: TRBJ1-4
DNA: TGTGCCAGCAGTGAATCATGGGAAAAACTGTTTTTT
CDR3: CASSESWEKLFF

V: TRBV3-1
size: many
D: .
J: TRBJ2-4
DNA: TGTGCCAGCAGCCATTCGGGGGCCGCCAAAAACATTCAGTACTTC
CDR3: CASSHSGAAKNIQYF

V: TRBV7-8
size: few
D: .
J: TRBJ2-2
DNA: TGTGCCAGCAGCTTCTCGACTACCTACACCGGGGAGCTGTTTTTT
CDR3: CASSFSTTYTGELFF

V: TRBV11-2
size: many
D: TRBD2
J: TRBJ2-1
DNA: TGTGCCAGCAGCTTAGTGTCTAGCGGGGCCAATGAGCAGTTCTTC
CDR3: CASSLVSSGANEQFF

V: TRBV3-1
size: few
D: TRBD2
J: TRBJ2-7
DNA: TGTGCCAGCAGCCAAGTCGGACTAGCGGACCCTCCCTACGAGCAGTACTTC
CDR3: CASSQVGLADPPYEQYF

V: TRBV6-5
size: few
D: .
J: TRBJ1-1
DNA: TGTGCCAGCAGTCCCCCCAGGGGAACTGAAGCTTTCTTT
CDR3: CASSPPRGTEAFF

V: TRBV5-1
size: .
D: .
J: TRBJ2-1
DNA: TGCGCCAGCAGCTTGGAGCCATACAATGAGCAGTTCTTC
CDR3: CASSLEPYNEQFF

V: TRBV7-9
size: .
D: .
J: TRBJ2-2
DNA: TGTGCCAGCAGCCCGGGACGTACGATCGGGGAGCTGTTTTTT
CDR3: CASSPGRTIGELFF

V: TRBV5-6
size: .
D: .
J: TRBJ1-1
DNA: TGTGCCAGCAGCTTGGGTGGGGGCGATGAAGCTTTCTTT
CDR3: CASSLGGGDEAFF

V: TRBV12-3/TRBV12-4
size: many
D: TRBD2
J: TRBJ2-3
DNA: TGTGCCAGCAGTTTTGGGGGACTAGCTGCCGATACGCAGTATTTT
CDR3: CASSFGGLAADTQYF

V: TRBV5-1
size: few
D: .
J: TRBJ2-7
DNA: TGCGCCAGCAGCGCACGGGGGAATGGGGTAAACGAGCAGTACTTC
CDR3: CASSARGNGVNEQYF

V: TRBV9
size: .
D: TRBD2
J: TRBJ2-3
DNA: TGTGCCAGCAGCGTGACTAGCGGGGGGGCCGGTTCAGCAGATACGCAGTATTTT
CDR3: CASSVTSGGAGSADTQYF

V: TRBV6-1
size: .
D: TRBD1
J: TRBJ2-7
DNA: TGTGCCAGCAGTGAATCTGCATGGGACAGGAGCTCCTACGAGCAGTACTTC
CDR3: CASSESAWDRSSYEQYF

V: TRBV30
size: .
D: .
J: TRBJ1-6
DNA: TGTGCCTGGAGAATATCGAGCTCCTATAATTCACCCCTCCACTTT
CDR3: CAWRISSSYNSPLHF

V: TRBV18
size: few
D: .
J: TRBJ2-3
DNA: TGTGCCAGCTCACCACCGGAGGGATTCACAGATACGCAGTATTTT
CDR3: CASSPPEGFTDTQYF

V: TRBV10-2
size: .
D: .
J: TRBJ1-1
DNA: TGCGCCAGCAGTGAGTTGGGGGGTGTTACTGAAGCTTTCTTT
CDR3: CASSELGGVTEAFF

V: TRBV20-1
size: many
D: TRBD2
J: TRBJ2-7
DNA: TGCAGTGCTAGCGGGGGGATTTCCTACGAGCAGTACTTC
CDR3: CSASGGISYEQYF

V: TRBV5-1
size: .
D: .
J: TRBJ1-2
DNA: TGCGCCAGCAGCTTGGCCGGGCATTTTGGATATGGCTACACCTTC
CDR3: CASSLAGHFGYGYTF

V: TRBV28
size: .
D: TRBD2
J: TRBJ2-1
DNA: TGTGCCAGCAGTCTATGGACTAGCGGCTACAATGAGCAGTTCTTC
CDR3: CASSLWTSGYNEQFF

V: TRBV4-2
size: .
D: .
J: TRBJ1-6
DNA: TGTGCCAGCAGCCAAGATTTGGGGTTACCCCTCCACTTT
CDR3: CASSQDLGLPLHF